Listed here is a single T cell receptor (beta chain). These data belong to a study of blood T cell repertoires in COVID-19. Study summary: The United States, Italy and Spain supplied acute and convalescent COVID-19 samples. PBMCs, B-cell-depleted T cells, or T cells provided the cDNA or gDNA that made up the material.

In the authors' methods: Reference gene primer amplification yielded estimated nucleated cell counts. Measured with immunoSEQ multiplex PCR; TCRdb has only the in-frame clones, and not every one. That table is the source of V, J and clone size, and D and trimming were worked out from the DNA. The sample gives 200,000 to 250,000 clones, 70% to 85% of which show up once; 1.5% to 2% is in the top ten. Trimming shortened V by 6 bases and J by 8 bases, and 11 bases separated the two germline ends. The germline gives CDR1 MDHEN, CDR2 SYDVKM. The CDR3 extends over 12 amino acids. The TCR sequence derives from a woman older than 75 with acute or convalescent COVID-19. The rearrangement uses TRBV28 and TRBJ2-1; no reliable D call. The sample taken for sequencing was peripheral blood. The CDR3: CASRVGPDEQFF. CDR3 coding DNA: TGTGCCAGCAGGGTTGGGCCGGATGAGCAGTTCTTC.